The sample holds a few counts of the clone carrying this T cell receptor beta chain. When the RNA was reverse transcribed, random hexamers were used with an input of about 0.45 to 1 ug. Coverage of TCR beta CDR3 amplification by immunoSEQ multiplex PCR extended to 54 Vbeta and 13 Jbeta. TCRdb reanalysed the immunoSEQ multiplex PCR reads using MiXCR and keeps one entry per CDR3 protein. The sample has some 120,000 distinct CDR3 sequences, about 95% seen once. This CDR3 region has 9 residues. Germline CDR1 reads MNHNS; CDR2 reads SASEGT. Trimming removed 9 bases from V and 7 bases from J, with 6 bases in between. The authors carried out high-throughput sequencing of TCR beta. They applied it to CD8+ and CD4+ T cells obtained from blood. CD8+ and CD4+ T cells were negatively isolated; TEMRA cells were FACS-enriched. The data belong to a study of CD8 T cells in Susac syndrome.

The clonotype was recovered from a human donor with multiple sclerosis. This chain links TRBV6-1 with TRBJ1-2; D gene ambiguous. The sequenced sample consisted of CD4+ T cells from PBMCs. CDR3 in amino acids: CASGPGYTF. The CDR3 DNA follows: TGTGCCAGTGGTCCTGGCTACACCTTC.